Listed below are T cell receptor beta chains from one sample, sequenced in a study of PD-1 blockade in classical Hodgkin lymphoma. Method: immunoSEQ multiplex PCR; TCRdb's copy keeps in-frame clones and lacks some. The table records roughly 30,000 clones, around 89% of them present only once. Source material: CD4+ T cells from blood. Receptors originate from a human donor with classical Hodgkin lymphoma. The CDR3 runs from the conserved cysteine through the conserved F or W. A D gene is named only where the DNA matches it firmly. Expanded clones are given a class, and other clones once, few, many or no size at all.

V gene	J gene	D gene	clone size	CDR3 DNA	CDR3 protein
TRBV18	TRBJ2-7	TRBD1	NA	TGTGCCAGCTCTCCTACAGGGGGAAGCTCCTACGAGCAGTACTTC	CASSPTGGSSYEQYF
TRBV9	TRBJ1-5	NA	NA	TGTGCCAGCAGCGCCGACGGGGGGAGTCAGCCCCAGCATTTT	CASSADGGSQPQHF
TRBV4-3	TRBJ2-7	NA	NA	TGCGCCAGCAGCCAAGGTGGGATTCTCAAAGTTGGCGAGCAGTACTTC	CASSQGGILKVGEQYF
TRBV7-8	TRBJ2-1	NA	NA	TGTGCCAGCAGCTTAATGTCAACCCACAATGAGCAGTTCTTC	CASSLMSTHNEQFF
TRBV30	TRBJ1-1	NA	NA	TGTGCCTGGAGTGTACTCGGGGGCACTGAAGCTTTCTTT	CAWSVLGGTEAFF
TRBV5-4	TRBJ1-2	NA	few	TGTGCCAGCAGCTCTAGCCGCACCTATGGCTACACCTTC	CASSSSRTYGYTF
TRBV27	TRBJ2-7	NA	NA	TGTGCCAGCAGAGAACAACCTCGCGAGCAGTACTTC	CASREQPREQYF
TRBV6-6	TRBJ1-4	NA	NA	TGTGCCAGCAGTTACGGTGGGAAGGAAAAACTGTTTTTT	CASSYGGKEKLFF
TRBV29-1	TRBJ2-1	NA	NA	TGCAGCATCTCCCACAGCCAGCCGGAGCAGTTCTTC	CSISHSQPEQFF
TRBV19	TRBJ2-1	NA	once	TGTGCCAGTAGTATACTGGCTTCCGGTAATGAGCAGTTCTTC	CASSILASGNEQFF
TRBV19	TRBJ2-5	NA	once	TGTGCCAGCCAAGGTTGGGGGGCCGGAGAGACCCAGTACTTC	CASQGWGAGETQYF
TRBV28	TRBJ2-7	NA	NA	TGTGCCAGCAGAGGCAGCTACGAGCAGTACTTC	CASRGSYEQYF
TRBV10-3	TRBJ1-1	NA	NA	TGTGCCATCAGAGGGCGCCCGGACACTGAAGCTTTCTTT	CAIRGRPDTEAFF
TRBV5-5	TRBJ1-5	NA	NA	TGTGCCAGCAGCTTGGCCGCAGGACAGCTCAATCAGCCCCAGCATTTT	CASSLAAGQLNQPQHF
TRBV5-8	TRBJ2-2	NA	NA	TGTGCCAGCAGCTTGACGATAACGGGGGAGCTGTTTTTT	CASSLTITGELFF
TRBV7-9	TRBJ1-6	NA	few	TGTGCCAGCAGCTTAGCGGGAAACCGGGTGGCTTCACCCCTCCACTTT	CASSLAGNRVASPLHF
TRBV18	TRBJ2-5	NA	NA	TGTGCCAGCTCACCACAAACGGGATTCATTTCCCAACAAGAGACCCAGTACTTC	CASSPQTGFISQQETQYF
TRBV29-1	TRBJ2-5	NA	NA	TGCAGCGTTGAGAGAGGAGAGACCCAGTACTTC	CSVERGETQYF
TRBV6-5	TRBJ2-5	NA	NA	TGTGCCAGCAGTTTCGGGCCGAACCAAGAGACCCAGTACTTC	CASSFGPNQETQYF
TRBV5-8	TRBJ2-5	NA	NA	TGTGCCAGCAGCCAGGGACCTCGTGGGAAGGCCCAGTACTTC	CASSQGPRGKAQYF
TRBV19	TRBJ1-1	NA	NA	TGTGCCAGTACCCTCGGGGGGAGGCTGAACACTGAAGCTTTCTTT	CASTLGGRLNTEAFF
TRBV18	TRBJ2-1	TRBD2	NA	TGTGCCAGCTCACCATCTACGACTAGCGCGGCGGGGGAGCAGTTCTTC	CASSPSTTSAAGEQFF
TRBV5-1	TRBJ1-1	NA	NA	TGCGCCAGCAGCTTGGACGGACAGAACACTGAAGCTTTCTTT	CASSLDGQNTEAFF
TRBV6-1	TRBJ2-1	NA	NA	TGTGCCAGCACCCTCAGCGGGCGTAATGAGCAGTTCTTC	CASTLSGRNEQFF
TRBV2	TRBJ2-2	TRBD1	NA	TGTGCCAGCGTCCGGACAGGGGGGACCGGGGAGCTGTTTTTT	CASVRTGGTGELFF
TRBV7-6	TRBJ2-3	TRBD2	NA	TGTGCCAGCAGTCCCCGGTCGGGGGGAGGGCATGGAGATACGCAGTATTTT	CASSPRSGGGHGDTQYF
TRBV10-3	TRBJ1-2	NA	NA	TGTGCCATCAGTGAGTCGACACAGGACTATGGCTACACCTTC	CAISESTQDYGYTF
TRBV28	TRBJ1-5	NA	NA	TGTGCCAGCAGTCCATTGACACGTAGCAATCAGCCCCAGCATTTT	CASSPLTRSNQPQHF
TRBV28	TRBJ1-2	TRBD1	NA	TGTGCCAGCAATTCTCCGACAGGGGGCTACACCTTC	CASNSPTGGYTF
TRBV18	TRBJ2-7	NA	NA	TGTGCCAGCTCACCAACAGGGTTCGAGCAGTACTTC	CASSPTGFEQYF
TRBV6-1	TRBJ1-5	NA	NA	TGTGCCAGCAGTGAAGGTAGTGAGGCCCAGCATTTT	CASSEGSEAQHF